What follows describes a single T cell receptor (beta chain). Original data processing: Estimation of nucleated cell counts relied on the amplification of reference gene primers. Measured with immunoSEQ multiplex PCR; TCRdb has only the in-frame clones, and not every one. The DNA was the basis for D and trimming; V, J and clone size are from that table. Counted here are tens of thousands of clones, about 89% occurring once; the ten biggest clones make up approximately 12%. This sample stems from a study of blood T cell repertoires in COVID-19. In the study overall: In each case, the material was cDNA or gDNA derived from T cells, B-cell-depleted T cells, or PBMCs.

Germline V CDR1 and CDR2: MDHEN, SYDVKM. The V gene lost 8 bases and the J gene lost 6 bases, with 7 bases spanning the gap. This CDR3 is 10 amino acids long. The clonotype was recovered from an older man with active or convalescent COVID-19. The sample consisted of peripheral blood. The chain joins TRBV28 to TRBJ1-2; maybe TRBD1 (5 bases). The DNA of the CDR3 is TGTGCCAGCCAGGGTAATGGCTACACCTTC. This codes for CASQGNGYTF.